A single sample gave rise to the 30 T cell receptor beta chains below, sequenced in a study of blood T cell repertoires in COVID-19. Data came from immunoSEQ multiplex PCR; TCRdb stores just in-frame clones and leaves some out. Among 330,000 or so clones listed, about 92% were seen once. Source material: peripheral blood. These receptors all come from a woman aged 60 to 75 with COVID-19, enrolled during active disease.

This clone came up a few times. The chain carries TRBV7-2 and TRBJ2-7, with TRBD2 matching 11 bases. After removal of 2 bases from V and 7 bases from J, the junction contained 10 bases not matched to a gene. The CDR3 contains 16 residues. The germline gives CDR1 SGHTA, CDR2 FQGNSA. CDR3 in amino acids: CASSLSRLAGSSEQYF. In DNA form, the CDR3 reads TGTGCCAGCAGCTTAAGTCGACTAGCGGGGTCTTCGGAGCAGTACTTC.

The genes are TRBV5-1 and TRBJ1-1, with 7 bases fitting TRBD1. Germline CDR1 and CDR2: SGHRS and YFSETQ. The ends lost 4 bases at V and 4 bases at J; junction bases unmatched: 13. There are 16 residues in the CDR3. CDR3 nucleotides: TGCGCCAGCAGCAGCAACAGGGGTTCCCTAACCACTGAAGCTTTCTTT. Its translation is CASSSNRGSLTTEAFF.

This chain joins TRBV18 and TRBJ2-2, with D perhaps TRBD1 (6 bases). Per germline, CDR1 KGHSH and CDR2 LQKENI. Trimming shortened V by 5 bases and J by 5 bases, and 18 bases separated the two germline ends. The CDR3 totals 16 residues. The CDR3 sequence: CASSGGQQILTGELFF. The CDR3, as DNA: TGTGCCAGCTCAGGAGGACAGCAGATTTTAACCGGGGAGCTGTTTTTT.

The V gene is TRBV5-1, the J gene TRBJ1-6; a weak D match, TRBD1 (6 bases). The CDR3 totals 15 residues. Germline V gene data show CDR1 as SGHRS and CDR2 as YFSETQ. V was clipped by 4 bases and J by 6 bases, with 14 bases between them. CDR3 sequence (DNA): TGCGCCAGCAGCCAAACAGGGATCTCTAATTCACCCCTCCACTTT. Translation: CASSQTGISNSPLHF.

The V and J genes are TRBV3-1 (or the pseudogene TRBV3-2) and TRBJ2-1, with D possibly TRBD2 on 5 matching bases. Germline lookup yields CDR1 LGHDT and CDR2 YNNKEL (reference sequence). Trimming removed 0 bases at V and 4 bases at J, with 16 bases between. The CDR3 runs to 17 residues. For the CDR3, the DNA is TGTGCCAGCAGCCAAGAGATTGGAACTAGTCCGTACAATGAGCAGTTCTTC. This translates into CASSQEIGTSPYNEQFF.

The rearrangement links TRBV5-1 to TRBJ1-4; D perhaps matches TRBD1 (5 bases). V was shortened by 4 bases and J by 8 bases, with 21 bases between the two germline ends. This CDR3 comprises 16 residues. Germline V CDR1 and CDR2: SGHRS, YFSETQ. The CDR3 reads CASSSDRRAIGEKLFF. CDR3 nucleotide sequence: TGCGCCAGCAGCAGTGACCGCAGGGCGATAGGGGAAAAACTGTTTTTT.

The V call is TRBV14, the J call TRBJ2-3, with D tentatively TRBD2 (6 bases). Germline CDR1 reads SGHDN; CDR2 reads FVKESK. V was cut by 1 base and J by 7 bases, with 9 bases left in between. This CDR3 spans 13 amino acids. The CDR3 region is CASSQVEGHTQYF. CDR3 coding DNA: TGTGCCAGCAGCCAAGTGGAGGGGCATACGCAGTATTTT.

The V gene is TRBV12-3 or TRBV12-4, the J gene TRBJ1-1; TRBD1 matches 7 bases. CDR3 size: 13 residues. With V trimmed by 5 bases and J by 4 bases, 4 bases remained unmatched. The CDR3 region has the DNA TGTGCCAGCAGTATAACAGGGGCCACTGAAGCTTTCTTT. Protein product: CASSITGATEAFF.

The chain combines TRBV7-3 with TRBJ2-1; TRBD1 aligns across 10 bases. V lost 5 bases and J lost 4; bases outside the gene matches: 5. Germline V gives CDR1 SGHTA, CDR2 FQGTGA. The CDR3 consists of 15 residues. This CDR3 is CASSQEGQGYNEQFF. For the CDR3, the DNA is TGTGCCAGCAGCCAGGAGGGACAGGGGTACAATGAGCAGTTCTTC.

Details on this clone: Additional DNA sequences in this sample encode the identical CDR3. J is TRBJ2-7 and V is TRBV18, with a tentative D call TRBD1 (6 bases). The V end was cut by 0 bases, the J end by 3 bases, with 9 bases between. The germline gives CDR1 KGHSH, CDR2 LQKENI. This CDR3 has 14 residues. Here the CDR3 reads CASSPPGGRYEQYF. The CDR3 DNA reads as TGTGCCAGCTCACCACCAGGGGGACGCTACGAGCAGTACTTC.

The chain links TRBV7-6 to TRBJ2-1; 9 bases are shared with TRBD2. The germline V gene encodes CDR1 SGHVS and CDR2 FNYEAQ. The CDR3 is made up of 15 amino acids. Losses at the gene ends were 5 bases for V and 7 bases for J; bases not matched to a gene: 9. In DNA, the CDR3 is TGTGCCAGCAGCCCAAGCGGGGGGCCTGGGAATGAGCAGTTCTTC. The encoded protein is CASSPSGGPGNEQFF.

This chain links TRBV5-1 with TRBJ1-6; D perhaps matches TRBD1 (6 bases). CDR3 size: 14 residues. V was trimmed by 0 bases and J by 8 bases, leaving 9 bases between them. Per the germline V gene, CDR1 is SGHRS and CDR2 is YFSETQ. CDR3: CASSLGQVDSPLHF. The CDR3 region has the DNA TGCGCCAGCAGCTTGGGACAGGTAGATTCACCCCTCCACTTT. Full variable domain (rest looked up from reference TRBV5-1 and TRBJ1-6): KAGVTQTPRYLIKTRGQQVTLSCSPISGHRSVSWYQQTPGQGLQFLFEYFSETQRNKGNFPGRFSGRQFSNSRSEMNVSTLELGDSALYLCASSLGQVDSPLHFGNGTRLTVT.

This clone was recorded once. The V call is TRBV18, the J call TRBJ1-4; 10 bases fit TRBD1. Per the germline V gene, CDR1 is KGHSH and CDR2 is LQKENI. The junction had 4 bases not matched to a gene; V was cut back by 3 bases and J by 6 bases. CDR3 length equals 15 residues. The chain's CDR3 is CASSPQTGGDEKLFF. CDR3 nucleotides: TGTGCCAGCTCACCTCAGACAGGGGGCGATGAAAAACTGTTTTTT.

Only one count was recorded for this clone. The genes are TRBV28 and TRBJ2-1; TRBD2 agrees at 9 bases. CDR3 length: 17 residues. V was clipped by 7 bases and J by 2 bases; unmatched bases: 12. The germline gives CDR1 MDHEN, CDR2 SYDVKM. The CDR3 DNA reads TGTGCCAGCACTTCTTCGGCAGCGGGGGGCCCCTACAATGAGCAGTTCTTC. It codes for CASTSSAAGGPYNEQFF.

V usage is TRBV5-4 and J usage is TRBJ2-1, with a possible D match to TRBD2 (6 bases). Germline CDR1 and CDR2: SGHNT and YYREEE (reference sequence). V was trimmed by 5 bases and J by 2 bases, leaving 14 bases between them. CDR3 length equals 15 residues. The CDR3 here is CASRTRRGTYNEQFF. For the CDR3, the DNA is TGTGCCAGCAGAACGAGGAGGGGAACCTACAATGAGCAGTTCTTC.

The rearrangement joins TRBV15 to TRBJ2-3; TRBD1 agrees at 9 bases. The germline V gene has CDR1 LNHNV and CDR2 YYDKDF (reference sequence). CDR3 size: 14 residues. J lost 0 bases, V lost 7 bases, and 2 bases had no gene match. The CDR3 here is CATKTGGSTDTQYF. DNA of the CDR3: TGTGCCACCAAGACAGGGGGGAGCACAGATACGCAGTATTTT.

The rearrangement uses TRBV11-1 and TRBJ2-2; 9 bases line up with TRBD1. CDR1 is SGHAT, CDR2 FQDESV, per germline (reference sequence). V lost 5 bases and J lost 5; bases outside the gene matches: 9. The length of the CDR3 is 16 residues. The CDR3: CASSPWTGESTGELFF. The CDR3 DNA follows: TGTGCCAGCAGCCCCTGGACAGGGGAATCAACCGGGGAGCTGTTTTTT.

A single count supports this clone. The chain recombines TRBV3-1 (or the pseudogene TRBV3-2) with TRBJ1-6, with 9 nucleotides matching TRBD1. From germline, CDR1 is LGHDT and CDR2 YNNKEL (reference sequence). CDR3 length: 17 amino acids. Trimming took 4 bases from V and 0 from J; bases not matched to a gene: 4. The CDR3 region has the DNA TGTGCCAGCAGCCGGGACAGGGTTAGCTCCTATAATTCACCCCTCCACTTT. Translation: CASSRDRVSSYNSPLHF.

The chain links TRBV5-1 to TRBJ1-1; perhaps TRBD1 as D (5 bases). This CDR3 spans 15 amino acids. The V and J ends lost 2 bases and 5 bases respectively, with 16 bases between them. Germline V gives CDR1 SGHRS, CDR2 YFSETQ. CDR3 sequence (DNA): TGCGCCAGCAGCTTCACAGCGGGACGAGGGACTGAAGCTTTCTTT. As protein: CASSFTAGRGTEAFF.

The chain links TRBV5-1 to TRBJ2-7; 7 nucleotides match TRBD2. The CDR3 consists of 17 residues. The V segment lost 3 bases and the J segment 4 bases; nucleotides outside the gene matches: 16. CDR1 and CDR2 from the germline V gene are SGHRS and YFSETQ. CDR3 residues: CASSSQISGASSYEQYF. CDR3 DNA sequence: TGCGCCAGCAGCTCTCAAATCAGCGGGGCAAGCTCTTACGAGCAGTACTTC.

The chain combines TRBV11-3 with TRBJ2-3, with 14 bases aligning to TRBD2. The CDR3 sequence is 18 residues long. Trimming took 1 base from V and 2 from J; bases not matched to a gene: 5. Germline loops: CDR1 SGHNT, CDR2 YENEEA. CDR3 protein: CASSLGRLAGGLTDTQYF. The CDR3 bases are TGTGCCAGCAGCTTAGGAAGACTAGCGGGGGGGCTCACAGATACGCAGTATTTT.

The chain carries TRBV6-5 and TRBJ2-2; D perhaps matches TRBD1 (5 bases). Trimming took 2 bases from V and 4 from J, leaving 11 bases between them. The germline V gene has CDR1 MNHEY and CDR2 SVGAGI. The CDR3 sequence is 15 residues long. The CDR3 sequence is CASSYKGRGTGELFF. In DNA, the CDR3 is TGTGCCAGCAGTTACAAGGGAAGGGGCACCGGGGAGCTGTTTTTT.

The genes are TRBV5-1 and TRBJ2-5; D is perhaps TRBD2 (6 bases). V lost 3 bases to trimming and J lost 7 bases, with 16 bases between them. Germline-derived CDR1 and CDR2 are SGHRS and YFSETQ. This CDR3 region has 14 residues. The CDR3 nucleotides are TGCGCCAGCAGCTCATCTGGAGCCGGGGGGACCCAGTACTTC. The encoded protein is CASSSSGAGGTQYF.

Written as DNA, the CDR3 is TGTGCCAGCAGTCGAGGGAACACTGAAGCTTTCTTT. Its translation: CASSRGNTEAFF. This chain uses TRBV25-1 with TRBJ1-1; the D is unclear. This CDR3 spans 12 amino acids. CDR1 is MGHDK, CDR2 SYGVNS, per germline. Deletions cut 5 bases from V and 1 base from J, with 5 bases between.

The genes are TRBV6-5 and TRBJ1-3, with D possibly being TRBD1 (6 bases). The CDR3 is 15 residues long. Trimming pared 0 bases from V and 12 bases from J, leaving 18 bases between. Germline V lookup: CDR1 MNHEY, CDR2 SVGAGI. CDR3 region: CASSYSHGLRGGIYF. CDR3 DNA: TGTGCCAGCAGTTACTCCCACGGACTCCGAGGGGGCATATATTTT.

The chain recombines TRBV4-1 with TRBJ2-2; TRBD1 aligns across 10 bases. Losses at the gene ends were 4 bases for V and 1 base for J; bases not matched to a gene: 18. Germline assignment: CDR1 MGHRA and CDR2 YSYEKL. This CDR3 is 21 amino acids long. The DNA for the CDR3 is TGCGCCAGCAGCCTTCTCCTCGGCGGCTCGACAGGGGGCTGGAACACCGGGGAGCTGTTTTTT. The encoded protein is CASSLLLGGSTGGWNTGELFF.

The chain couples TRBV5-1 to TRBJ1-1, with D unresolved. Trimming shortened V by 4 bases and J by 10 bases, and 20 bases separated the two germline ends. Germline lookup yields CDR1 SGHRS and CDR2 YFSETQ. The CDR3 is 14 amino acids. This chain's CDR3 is CASSPPWQVETAFF. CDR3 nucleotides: TGCGCCAGCAGCCCCCCCTGGCAGGTAGAAACAGCTTTCTTT. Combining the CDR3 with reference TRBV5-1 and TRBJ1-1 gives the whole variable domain KAGVTQTPRYLIKTRGQQVTLSCSPISGHRSVSWYQQTPGQGLQFLFEYFSETQRNKGNFPGRFSGRQFSNSRSEMNVSTLELGDSALYLCASSPPWQVETAFFGQGTRLTVV.

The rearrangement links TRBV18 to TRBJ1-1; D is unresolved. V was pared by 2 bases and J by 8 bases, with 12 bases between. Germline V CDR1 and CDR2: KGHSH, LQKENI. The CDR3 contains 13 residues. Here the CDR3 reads CASSPEVEREAFF. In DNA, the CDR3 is TGTGCCAGCTCACCAGAGGTTGAACGGGAAGCTTTCTTT.

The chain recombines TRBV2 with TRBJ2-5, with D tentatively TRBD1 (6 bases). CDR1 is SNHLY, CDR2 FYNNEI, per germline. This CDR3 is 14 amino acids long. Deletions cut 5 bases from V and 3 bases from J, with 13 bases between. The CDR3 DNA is TGTGCCAGCAGTTTTGCTCAGGGGAAAGAGACCCAGTACTTC. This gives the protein CASSFAQGKETQYF.

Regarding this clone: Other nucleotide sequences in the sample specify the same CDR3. The CDR3 loop is CASSPGTGNYGYTF. The DNA of the CDR3 is TGCGCCAGCAGCCCCGGGACAGGGAACTATGGCTACACCTTC. The chain uses TRBV5-1 and TRBJ1-2, with 9 positions matching TRBD1. Per the germline V gene, CDR1 is SGHRS and CDR2 is YFSETQ. With V trimmed by 4 bases and J by 2 bases, 3 bases remained unmatched. The CDR3 consists of 14 residues.